This T cell receptor beta chain was observed in a study of siplizumab effects on memory and regulatory T cells. Using immunoSEQ multiplex PCR, the repertoire was profiled, and TCRdb retains in-frame clones only, with some absent. This table holds about 120,000 clones, 94% found once. In germline, CDR1 is SNHLY, CDR2 FYNNEI. The CDR3 consists of 15 residues. The V and J ends lost 5 bases and 14 bases respectively, with 25 bases between them. This clone was picked up one time. This sequence was found in a human donor in good health. The sample comprised non-Treg CD4+ T cells sorted from blood. The V gene is TRBV2, the J gene TRBJ2-1, with D perhaps matching TRBD1 or TRBD2 (7 bases each). The CDR3 protein is CASSSFRDSPGGEFF. CDR3 DNA sequence: TGTGCCAGCAGTTCCTTTCGGGACAGCCCAGGGGGGGAGTTCTTC.